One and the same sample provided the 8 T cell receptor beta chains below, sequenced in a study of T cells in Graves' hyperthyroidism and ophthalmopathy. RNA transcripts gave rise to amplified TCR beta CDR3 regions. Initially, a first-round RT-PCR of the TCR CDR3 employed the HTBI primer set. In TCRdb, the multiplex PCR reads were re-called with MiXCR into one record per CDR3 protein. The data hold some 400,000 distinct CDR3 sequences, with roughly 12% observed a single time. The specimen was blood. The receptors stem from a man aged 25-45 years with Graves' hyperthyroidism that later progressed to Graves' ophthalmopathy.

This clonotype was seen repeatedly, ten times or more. The CDR3 DNA reads as TGTGCCAGCAGTCCATTGACAGATATCAACACTGAAGCTTTCTTT. It yields the protein CASSPLTDINTEAFF. The chain is built from TRBV28 and TRBJ1-1; the D gene is possibly TRBD1 (5 bases). There are 15 residues in the CDR3. Trimming stripped 5 bases from V and 2 bases from J, with 15 bases between. Germline CDR1 MDHEN, CDR2 SYDVKM.

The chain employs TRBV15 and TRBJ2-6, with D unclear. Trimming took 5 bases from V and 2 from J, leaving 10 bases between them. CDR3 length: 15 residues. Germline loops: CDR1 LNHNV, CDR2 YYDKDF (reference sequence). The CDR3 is CATSYWHAGANVLTF. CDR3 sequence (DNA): TGTGCCACCAGCTACTGGCACGCTGGGGCCAACGTCCTGACTTTC.

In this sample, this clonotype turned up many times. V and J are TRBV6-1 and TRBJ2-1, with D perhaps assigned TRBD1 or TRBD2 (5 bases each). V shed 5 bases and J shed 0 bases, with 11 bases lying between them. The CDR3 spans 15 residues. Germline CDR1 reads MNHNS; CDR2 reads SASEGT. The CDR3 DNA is TGTGCCAGCAGTACGGCAGGGAGCTCCTACAATGAGCAGTTCTTC. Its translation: CASSTAGSSYNEQFF.

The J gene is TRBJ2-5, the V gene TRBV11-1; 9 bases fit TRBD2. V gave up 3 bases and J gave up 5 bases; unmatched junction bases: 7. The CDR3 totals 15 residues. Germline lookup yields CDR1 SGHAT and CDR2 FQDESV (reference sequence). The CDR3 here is CASSFNIAGDETQYF. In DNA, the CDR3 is TGTGCCAGCAGCTTCAATATAGCGGGGGACGAGACCCAGTACTTC.

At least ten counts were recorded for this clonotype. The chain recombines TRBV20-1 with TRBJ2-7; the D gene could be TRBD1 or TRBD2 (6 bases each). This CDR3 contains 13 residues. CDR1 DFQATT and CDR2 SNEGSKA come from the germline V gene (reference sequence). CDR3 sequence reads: CSLETGAVHEQYF. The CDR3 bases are TGCAGCCTAGAAACGGGGGCGGTTCACGAGCAGTACTTC.

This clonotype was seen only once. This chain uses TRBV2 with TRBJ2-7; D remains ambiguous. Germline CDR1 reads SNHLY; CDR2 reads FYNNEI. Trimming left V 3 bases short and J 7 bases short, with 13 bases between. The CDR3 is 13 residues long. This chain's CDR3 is CASSDPRRWEQYF. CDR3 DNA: TGTGCCAGCAGTGACCCTCGGCGGTGGGAGCAGTACTTC.

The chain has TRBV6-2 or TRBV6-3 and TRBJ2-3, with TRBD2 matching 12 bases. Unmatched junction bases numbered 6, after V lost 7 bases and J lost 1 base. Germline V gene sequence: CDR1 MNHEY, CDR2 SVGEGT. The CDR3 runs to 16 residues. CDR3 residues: CASKGLAGLGTDTQYF. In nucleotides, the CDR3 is TGTGCCAGCAAAGGACTAGCGGGGTTGGGCACAGATACGCAGTATTTT.

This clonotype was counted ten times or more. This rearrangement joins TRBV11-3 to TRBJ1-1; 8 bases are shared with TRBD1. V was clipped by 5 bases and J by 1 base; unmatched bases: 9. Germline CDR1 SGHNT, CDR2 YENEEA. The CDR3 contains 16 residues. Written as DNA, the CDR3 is TGTGCCAGCAGCCCCCGGACAGGGAGGAAGAACACTGAAGCTTTCTTT. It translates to CASSPRTGRKNTEAFF.